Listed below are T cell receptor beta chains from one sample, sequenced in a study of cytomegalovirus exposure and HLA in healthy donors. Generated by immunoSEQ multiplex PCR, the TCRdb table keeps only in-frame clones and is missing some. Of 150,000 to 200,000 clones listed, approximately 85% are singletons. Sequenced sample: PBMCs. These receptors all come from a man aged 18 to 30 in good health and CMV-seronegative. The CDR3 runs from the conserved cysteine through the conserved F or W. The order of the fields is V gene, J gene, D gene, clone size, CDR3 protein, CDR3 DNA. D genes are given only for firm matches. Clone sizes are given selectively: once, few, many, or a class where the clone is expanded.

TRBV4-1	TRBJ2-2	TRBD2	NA	CASSQPQYRLAGGRNTGELFF	TGCGCCAGCAGCCAACCTCAGTATCGACTAGCGGGGGGAAGGAACACCGGGGAGCTGTTTTTT
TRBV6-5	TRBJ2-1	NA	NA	CASSTRGNSYNEQFF	TGTGCCAGCAGTACCCGGGGGAACTCCTACAATGAGCAGTTCTTC
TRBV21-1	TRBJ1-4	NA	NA	CASSLFREGPETTNEKLFF	TGTGCCAGCAGCCTCTTTAGGGAGGGGCCCGAAACAACTAATGAAAAACTGTTTTTT
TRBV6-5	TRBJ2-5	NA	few	CASHPGTTKETQYF	TGTGCCAGCCATCCTGGGACAACTAAAGAGACCCAGTACTTC
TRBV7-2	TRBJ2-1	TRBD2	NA	CASSLLGTSGVNEQFF	TGTGCCAGCAGCTTATTGGGGACTAGCGGGGTTAATGAGCAGTTCTTC
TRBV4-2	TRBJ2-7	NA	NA	CASSPGSSLYEQYF	TGTGCCAGCAGCCCCGGGTCGAGTTTATACGAGCAGTACTTC
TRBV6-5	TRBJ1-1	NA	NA	CASAGDRYTEAFF	TGTGCCAGCGCCGGGGATCGGTACACTGAAGCTTTCTTT
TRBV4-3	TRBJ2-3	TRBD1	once	CASSQDRHRGSDTQYF	TGCGCCAGCAGCCAAGATCGGCACAGGGGCTCAGATACGCAGTATTTT
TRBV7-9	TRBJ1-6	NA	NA	CASSLGDSPLHF	TGTGCCAGCAGCTTAGGCGATTCACCCCTCCACTTT
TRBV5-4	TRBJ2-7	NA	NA	CASSLQGTYEQYF	TGTGCCAGCAGCTTGCAGGGTACCTACGAGCAGTACTTC
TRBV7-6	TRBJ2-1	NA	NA	CASSLDTGWNEQFF	TGTGCCAGCAGCTTAGATACCGGGTGGAATGAGCAGTTCTTC
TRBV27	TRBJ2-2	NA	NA	CASSPTGRAGELFF	TGTGCCAGCAGCCCGACAGGAAGGGCCGGGGAGCTGTTTTTT
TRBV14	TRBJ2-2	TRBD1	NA	CASSLAGRQGATGELFF	TGTGCCAGCAGCCTCGCCGGGCGACAGGGGGCCACCGGGGAGCTGTTTTTT
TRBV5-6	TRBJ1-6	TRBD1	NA	CASRADRGRYNSPLHF	TGTGCCAGCAGAGCCGACAGGGGAAGGTATAATTCACCCCTCCACTTT
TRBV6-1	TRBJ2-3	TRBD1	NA	CASSTRTGADTQYF	TGTGCCAGCAGCACAAGGACAGGGGCAGATACGCAGTATTTT
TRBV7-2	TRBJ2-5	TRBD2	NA	CASSNRRGGEETQYF	TGTGCCAGCAGCAACCGACGGGGGGGCGAAGAGACCCAGTACTTC
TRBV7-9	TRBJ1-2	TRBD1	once	CASSSHQGQGYYGYTF	TGTGCCAGCAGCTCCCACCAGGGACAGGGGTACTATGGCTACACCTTC
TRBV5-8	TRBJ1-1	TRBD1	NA	CASSQWGTVNTEAFF	TGTGCCAGCAGCCAGTGGGGGACAGTGAACACTGAAGCTTTCTTT
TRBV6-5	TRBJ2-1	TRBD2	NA	CASSRMGTTDNEQFF	TGTGCCAGCTCCCGTATGGGGACTACTGACAATGAGCAGTTCTTC
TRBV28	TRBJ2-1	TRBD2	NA	CASRTSGNYNEQFF	TGTGCCAGCAGGACTAGCGGAAACTACAATGAGCAGTTCTTC
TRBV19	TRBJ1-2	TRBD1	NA	CASSDRAYGYTF	TGTGCCAGCTCCGACAGGGCTTATGGCTACACCTTC
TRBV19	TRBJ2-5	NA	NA	CASSIDPGNQETQYF	TGTGCCAGTAGTATAGACCCAGGGAACCAAGAGACCCAGTACTTC
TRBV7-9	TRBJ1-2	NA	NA	CASAEFGYTF	TGTGCCAGCGCAGAATTTGGCTACACCTTC
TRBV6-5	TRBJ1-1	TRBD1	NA	CASNSGGLNTEAFF	TGTGCCAGCAATTCAGGGGGCCTGAACACTGAAGCTTTCTTT
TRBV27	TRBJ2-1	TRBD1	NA	CASSLASGTGNEQFF	TGTGCCAGCAGTTTAGCTTCAGGGACAGGGAATGAGCAGTTCTTC